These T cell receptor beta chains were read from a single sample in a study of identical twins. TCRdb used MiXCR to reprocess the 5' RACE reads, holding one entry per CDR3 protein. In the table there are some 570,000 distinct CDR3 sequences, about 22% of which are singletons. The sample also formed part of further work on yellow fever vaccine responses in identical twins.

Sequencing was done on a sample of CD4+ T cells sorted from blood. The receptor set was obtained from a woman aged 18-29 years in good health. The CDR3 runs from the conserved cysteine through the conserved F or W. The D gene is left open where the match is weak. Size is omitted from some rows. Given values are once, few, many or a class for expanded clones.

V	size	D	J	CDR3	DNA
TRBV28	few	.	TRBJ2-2	CATRGTGELFF	TGTGCCACCCGCGGGACCGGGGAGCTGTTTTTT
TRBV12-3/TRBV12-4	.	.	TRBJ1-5	CASSLAGDNQPQHF	TGTGCCAGCAGTTTAGCGGGTGACAATCAGCCCCAGCATTTT
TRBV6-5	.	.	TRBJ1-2	CASSYSRQGNYGYTF	TGTGCCAGCAGTTACTCGAGGCAGGGTAACTATGGCTACACCTTC
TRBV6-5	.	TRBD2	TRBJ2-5	CASSYEVGGETQYF	TGTGCCAGCAGTTACGAGGTGGGAGGGGAGACCCAGTACTTC
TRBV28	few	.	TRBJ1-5	CASNGGRRGLNQPQHF	TGTGCCAGCAATGGAGGGAGACGGGGTCTCAATCAGCCCCAGCATTTT
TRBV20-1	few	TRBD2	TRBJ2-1	CSAIAGGNNEQFF	TGCAGTGCGATAGCGGGGGGAAACAATGAGCAGTTCTTC
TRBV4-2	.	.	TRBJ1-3	CASSQESRTGGTGNTIYF	TGTGCCAGCAGCCAAGAATCGAGAACAGGCGGGACTGGAAACACCATATATTTT
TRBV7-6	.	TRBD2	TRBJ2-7	CASSPISGSYEQYF	TGTGCCAGCAGCCCCATTAGCGGGTCCTACGAGCAGTACTTC
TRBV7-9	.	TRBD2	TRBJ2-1	CASSPGVAGFEQFF	TGTGCCAGCAGCCCCGGGGTAGCGGGATTTGAGCAGTTCTTC
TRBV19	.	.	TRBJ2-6	CAPGPSGANVLTF	TGTGCCCCCGGGCCCTCTGGGGCCAACGTCCTGACTTTC
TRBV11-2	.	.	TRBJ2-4	CASSPNLSENIQYF	TGTGCCAGCAGCCCGAACCTGTCAGAGAACATTCAGTACTTC
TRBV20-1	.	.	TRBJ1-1	CSARDRNEAFF	TGCAGTGCTAGAGACCGGAATGAAGCTTTCTTT
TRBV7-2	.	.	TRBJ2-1	CASSGRIYNEQFF	TGTGCCAGCAGCGGCAGGATCTACAATGAGCAGTTCTTC
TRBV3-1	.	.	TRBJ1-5	CASSLGAGGAVRQPQHF	TGTGCCAGCAGCCTGGGTGCGGGGGGCGCAGTACGGCAGCCCCAGCATTTT
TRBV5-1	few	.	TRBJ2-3	CASSLFRRVDTQYF	TGCGCCAGCAGCTTGTTTCGGAGGGTGGATACGCAGTATTTT
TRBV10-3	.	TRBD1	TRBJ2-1	CAITPAGTVYNEQFF	TGTGCCATCACCCCCGCCGGGACAGTCTACAATGAGCAGTTCTTC
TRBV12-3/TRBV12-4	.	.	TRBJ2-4	CASSLYQVAKNIQYF	TGTGCCAGCAGTCTTTACCAGGTTGCCAAAAACATTCAGTACTTC
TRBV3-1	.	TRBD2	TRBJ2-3	CASSQLAGLRPSTDTQYF	TGTGCCAGCAGCCAATTAGCGGGGCTAAGACCTAGCACAGATACGCAGTATTTT
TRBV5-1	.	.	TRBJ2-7	CASSWAGENEQYF	TGCGCCAGCAGCTGGGCAGGGGAGAACGAGCAGTACTTC
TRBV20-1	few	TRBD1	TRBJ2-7	CSAPGQAYEQYF	TGCAGTGCCCCCGGACAGGCTTACGAGCAGTACTTC
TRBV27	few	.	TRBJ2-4	CASSRRGGANIQYF	TGTGCCAGCAGTCGCCGTGGGGGCGCCAACATTCAGTACTTC
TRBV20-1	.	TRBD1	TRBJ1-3	CSARPQGAPGNTIYF	TGCAGTGCTAGACCTCAGGGGGCGCCTGGAAACACCATATATTTT
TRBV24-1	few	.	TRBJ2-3	CATSAADTQYF	TGTGCCACCAGTGCGGCAGATACGCAGTATTTT
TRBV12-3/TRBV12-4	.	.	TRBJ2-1	CASSHLDFNEQFF	TGTGCCAGCAGTCACTTGGACTTCAATGAGCAGTTCTTC
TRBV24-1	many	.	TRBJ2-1	CATSDFIGGEQFF	TGTGCCACCAGTGATTTTATCGGGGGTGAGCAGTTCTTC
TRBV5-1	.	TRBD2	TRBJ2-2	CASSFGGRPTGELFF	TGCGCCAGCAGCTTCGGGGGGAGACCCACCGGGGAGCTGTTTTTT
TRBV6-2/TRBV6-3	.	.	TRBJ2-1	CASKIRDAAYNEQFF	TGTGCCAGCAAAATCCGGGACGCGGCCTACAATGAGCAGTTCTTC
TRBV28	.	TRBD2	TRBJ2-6	CASTDPGRVAGANVLTF	TGTGCCAGCACCGACCCAGGGAGGGTTGCTGGGGCCAACGTCCTGACTTTC
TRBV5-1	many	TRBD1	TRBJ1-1	CASSLRQGAVTEAFF	TGCGCCAGCAGCTTAAGACAGGGGGCGGTCACTGAAGCTTTCTTT
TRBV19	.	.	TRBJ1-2	CASSPQLGGYTF	TGTGCCAGTAGTCCCCAGCTAGGGGGCTACACCTTC
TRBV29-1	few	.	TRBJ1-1	CSVEWRLNTEAFF	TGCAGCGTTGAATGGCGGTTGAACACTGAAGCTTTCTTT
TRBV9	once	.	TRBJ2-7	CASSVGGAEQYF	TGTGCCAGCAGCGTAGGGGGGGCCGAGCAGTACTTC
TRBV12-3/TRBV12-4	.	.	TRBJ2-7	CASSSDRPYEQYF	TGTGCCAGCAGTTCTGACCGGCCCTACGAGCAGTACTTC
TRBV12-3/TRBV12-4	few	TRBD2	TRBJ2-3	CASSTQPPSGRAPDTQYF	TGTGCCAGCAGTACACAACCACCTAGCGGGAGGGCACCAGATACGCAGTATTTT
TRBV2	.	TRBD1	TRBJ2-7	CASIPGQGPNEQYF	TGTGCCAGCATTCCGGGACAGGGACCCAACGAGCAGTACTTC
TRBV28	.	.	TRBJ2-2	CASSGGVDTGELFF	TGTGCCAGCAGCGGAGGGGTTGACACCGGGGAGCTGTTTTTT
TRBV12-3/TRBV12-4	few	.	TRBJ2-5	CASSFSGSEETQYF	TGTGCCAGCAGTTTTTCGGGGTCTGAAGAGACCCAGTACTTC
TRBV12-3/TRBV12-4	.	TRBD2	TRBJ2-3	CASSRKRESDTQYF	TGTGCCAGCAGCCGTAAGCGGGAGTCAGATACGCAGTATTTT
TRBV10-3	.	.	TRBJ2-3	CAITGSASDTQYF	TGTGCCATCACTGGGTCAGCCTCAGATACGCAGTATTTT
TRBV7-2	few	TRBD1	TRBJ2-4	CASSLGGTGINIQYF	TGTGCCAGCAGCTTAGGGGGGACAGGGATAAACATTCAGTACTTC
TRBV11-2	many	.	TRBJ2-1	CASSDKFNYNEQFF	TGTGCCAGCAGCGATAAATTTAACTACAATGAGCAGTTCTTC
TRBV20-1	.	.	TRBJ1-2	CSARDHRGAYGYTF	TGCAGTGCTAGAGATCATCGGGGAGCGTATGGCTACACCTTC
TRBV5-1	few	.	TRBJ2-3	CASSPEGTGTQYF	TGCGCCAGCAGCCCCGAGGGAACGGGTACGCAGTATTTT
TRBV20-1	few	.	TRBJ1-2	CSARQRRNYGYTF	TGCAGTGCACGACAGCGTCGCAACTATGGCTACACCTTC
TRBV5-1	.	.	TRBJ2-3	CASSLGNSLQVGDTQYF	TGCGCCAGCAGCTTGGGAAACTCTCTCCAGGTCGGAGATACGCAGTATTTT
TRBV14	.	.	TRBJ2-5	CASSQAGWGPQYF	TGTGCCAGCAGCCAAGCCGGATGGGGACCCCAGTACTTC
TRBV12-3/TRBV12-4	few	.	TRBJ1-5	CASSFTANQPQHF	TGTGCCAGCAGTTTCACAGCTAATCAGCCCCAGCATTTT
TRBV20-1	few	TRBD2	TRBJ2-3	CCAPKLTSGGTDTQYF	TGCTGTGCCCCGAAACTAACTAGCGGAGGCACAGATACGCAGTATTTT
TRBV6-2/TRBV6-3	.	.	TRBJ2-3	CASNNVGGLDTQYF	TGTGCCAGCAATAACGTGGGCGGACTAGATACGCAGTATTTT
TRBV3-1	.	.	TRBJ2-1	CASSQGGTPRGEQFF	TGTGCCAGCAGCCAAGGGGGTACACCCAGGGGTGAGCAGTTCTTC
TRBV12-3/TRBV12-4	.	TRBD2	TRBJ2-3	CASSITRTSGGPTDTQYF	TGTGCCAGCAGCATTACCCGGACTAGCGGGGGGCCGACAGATACGCAGTATTTT
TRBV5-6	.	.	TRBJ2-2	CASSLGQIVNTGELFF	TGTGCCAGCAGCTTGGGGCAGATTGTGAACACCGGGGAGCTGTTTTTT
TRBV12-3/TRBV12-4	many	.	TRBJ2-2	CASSFSGELFF	TGTGCCAGCAGTTTCTCCGGGGAGCTGTTTTTT
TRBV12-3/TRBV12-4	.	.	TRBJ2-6	CASSLSMPASGANVLTF	TGTGCCAGCAGTTTGTCCATGCCGGCCTCTGGGGCCAACGTCCTGACTTTC
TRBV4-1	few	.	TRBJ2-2	CASSQGGGLPGELFF	TGCGCCAGCAGCCAGGGGGGAGGCCTCCCCGGGGAGCTGTTTTTT
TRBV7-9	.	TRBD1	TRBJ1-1	CASSRQGRMNTEAFF	TGTGCCAGCAGCCGACAGGGGCGAATGAACACTGAAGCTTTCTTT
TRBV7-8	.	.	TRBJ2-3	CASSFRLAPQSTDTQYF	TGTGCCAGCAGCTTCCGTCTAGCCCCCCAGAGCACAGATACGCAGTATTTT
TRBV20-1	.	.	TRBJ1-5	CSAREARPNQPQHF	TGCAGTGCTAGAGAAGCCCGTCCCAATCAGCCCCAGCATTTT
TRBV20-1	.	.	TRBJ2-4	CSAPGPAKNIQYF	TGCAGTGCTCCCGGACCCGCCAAAAACATTCAGTACTTC
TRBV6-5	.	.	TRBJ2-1	CASTLNSGSPYNEQFF	TGTGCCAGCACTTTAAACAGCGGATCTCCCTACAATGAGCAGTTCTTC